This T cell receptor (beta chain) was recovered during a study of cytomegalovirus exposure and HLA in healthy donors. Use of 60 Vbeta and 13 Jbeta primers characterized the PCR. Profiled with immunoSEQ multiplex PCR; TCRdb holds only in-frame clones, not every one. Of about 210,000 clones detected, over 75% appear once; the ten largest clones hold less than 2%. V gave up 6 bases and J gave up 0 bases, with 8 bases separating them. The germline gives CDR1 MRHNA, CDR2 SNTAGT. CDR3 length: 13 residues. The clonotype comes from a male donor in good health and CMV-seronegative. V gene TRBV6-4 combines with J gene TRBJ1-1; the D gene is possibly TRBD1 (5 bases). Sequencing input: PBMCs. The CDR3 coding sequence is TGTGCCAGCAGGGGCAGGGTGAACACTGAAGCTTTCTTT. Translation gives CASRGRVNTEAFF.